In its sample, the clone carrying this TCR beta chain was seen a few times. The antigen remains undetermined. RNA transcripts provided the source from which TCR beta CDR3 regions were amplified. The HTBI set primed first-round TCR CDR3 RT-PCR. Using its own MiXCR run on the multiplex PCR reads, TCRdb lists one record per CDR3 protein. The top ten hold 34% of the sample, which has about 640,000 distinct CDR3 sequences, less than 25% seen once. CDR3 length equals 17 residues. The sample belongs to a study of T cells in Graves' hyperthyroidism and ophthalmopathy. Study-level results: The model anticipated ophthalmopathy a median around six months pre-onset.

Ophthalmopathy patients had moderate-to-severe active disease, CAS ≥3, NOSPECS ≥4, and disease duration under 3 months. The PBMCs studied were ones that came from 10 ml fresh peripheral blood. The sequenced sample was blood. The receptor's source is a young man with Graves' ophthalmopathy. This rearrangement joins TRBV3-2 to TRBJ1-1. TRBV3-2 is listed as a pseudogene. This CDR3 is CASSQDLSGDRNTEAFF. CDR3 coding DNA: TGTGCCAGCAGCCAAGATTTGAGCGGAGATCGGAACACTGAAGCTTTCTTT.